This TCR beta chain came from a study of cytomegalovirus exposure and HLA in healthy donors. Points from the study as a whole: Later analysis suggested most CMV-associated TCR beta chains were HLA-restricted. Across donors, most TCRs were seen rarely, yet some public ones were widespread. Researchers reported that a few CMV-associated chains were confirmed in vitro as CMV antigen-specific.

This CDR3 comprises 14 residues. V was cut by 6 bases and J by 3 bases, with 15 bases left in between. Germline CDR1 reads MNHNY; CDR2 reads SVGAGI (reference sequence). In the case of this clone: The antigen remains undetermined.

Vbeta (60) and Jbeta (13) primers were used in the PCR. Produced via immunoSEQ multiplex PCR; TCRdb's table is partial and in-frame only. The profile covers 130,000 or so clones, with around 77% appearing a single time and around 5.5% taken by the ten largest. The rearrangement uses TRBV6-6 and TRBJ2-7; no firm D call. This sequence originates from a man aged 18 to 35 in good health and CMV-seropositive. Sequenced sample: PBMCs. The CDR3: CASSPRASVYEQYF. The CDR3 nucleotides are TGTGCCAGCAGCCCTAGAGCGTCGGTCTACGAGCAGTACTTC.